These 17 T cell receptor beta chains originate from one sample sequenced in a study of T cells in Graves' hyperthyroidism and ophthalmopathy. The source material, RNA transcripts, was used to amplify TCR beta CDR3 regions. HTBI primers were used for first-round RT-PCR of the TCR CDR3. From the multiplex PCR reads, TCRdb called clonotypes with MiXCR, one entry per CDR3 protein. This table has some 360,000 distinct CDR3 sequences, over 15% appearing once. Sequenced input: blood. The source of these receptors is a woman aged 40 to 50 with Graves' ophthalmopathy.

The chain is built from TRBV28 and TRBJ2-7; tentative D call: TRBD2 (5 bases). This CDR3 has 15 amino acids. Germline V gene lookup returns CDR1 MDHEN and CDR2 SYDVKM. Trimming cost V 3 bases and J 1 base, with 13 bases left between them. The CDR3 reads CASSFLGEQSYEQYF. CDR3 coding DNA: TGTGCCAGCAGTTTTTTGGGAGAACAATCCTACGAGCAGTACTTC.

This clonotype was seen a handful of times. This chain connects TRBV20-1 to TRBJ2-7; D is uncertain. The germline gives CDR1 DFQATT, CDR2 SNEGSKA (reference sequence). The CDR3 contains 13 residues. V lost 6 bases and J lost 2, with 14 bases in between. CDR3 coding DNA: TGCAGTGCCCCCCCTACGAACACCTACGAGCAGTACTTC. It encodes CSAPPTNTYEQYF.

The V gene is TRBV30, the J gene TRBJ1-2, with 9 nucleotides matching TRBD1. CDR3 length: 13 residues. V dropped 5 bases and J dropped 4; count of bases not matched to a gene: 5. Germline CDR1 GTSNPN, CDR2 SVGIG (reference sequence). The CDR3 DNA follows: TGTGCCTGGGAGGGGACAGGGCTCTATGGCTACACCTTC. Its protein product is CAWEGTGLYGYTF.

This clonotype occurred many times. This sequence joins TRBV29-1 and TRBJ1-2; 8 bases are a match to TRBD1. Unmatched junction bases numbered 11, after V lost 2 bases and J lost 12 bases. Germline V lookup: CDR1 SQVTM, CDR2 ANQGSEA. This CDR3 contains 13 residues. The CDR3 protein is CSVEYQGAEWHTF. CDR3 nucleotide sequence: TGCAGCGTTGAATATCAGGGGGCAGAATGGCACACCTTC.

This clonotype was counted at least ten times. V gene TRBV12-3 or TRBV12-4 combines with J gene TRBJ1-2; a weak D match, TRBD1 (5 bases). The CDR3 runs to 13 residues. V was cut by 5 bases and J by 4 bases, with 11 bases left in between. The CDR3 bases are TGTGCCAGCAGTCTCCGGGACGGCTATGGCTACACCTTC. Its translation is CASSLRDGYGYTF.

The gene calls are TRBV29-1 and TRBJ2-2, with TRBD2 matching 10 bases. The germline gives CDR1 SQVTM, CDR2 ANQGSEA. This CDR3 comprises 15 residues. Losses at the gene ends were 3 bases for V and 4 bases for J; bases not matched to a gene: 5. CDR3 region: CSVEVTSGPTGELFF. CDR3 nucleotides: TGCAGCGTTGAGGTGACTAGCGGGCCCACCGGGGAGCTGTTTTTT.

This clonotype was found many times. The gene calls are TRBV6-1 and TRBJ2-7, with 13 bases identical to TRBD2. The CDR3 runs to 15 residues. Germline assignment: CDR1 MNHNS and CDR2 SASEGT. V shed 6 bases, J shed 2 bases, and the junction held 4 bases outside the gene matches. The CDR3 region is CASSKTSGRPYEQYF. DNA for the CDR3: TGTGCCAGCAGCAAGACTAGCGGGAGGCCCTACGAGCAGTACTTC.

The CDR3 reads CASSYSLSGSLMYF. Written as DNA, the CDR3 is TGTGCCAGCAGTTACTCACTAAGCGGGAGTTTAATGTACTTC. The gene calls are TRBV6-2 or TRBV6-3 and TRBJ2-4, with 8 bases lining up with TRBD2. The CDR3 loop spans 14 amino acids. CDR1 MNHEY and CDR2 SVGEGT come from the germline V gene. J gave up 15 bases and V 0 bases, and 10 bases lay outside the gene matches.

In this sample, this clonotype turned up many times. This rearrangement joins TRBV11-2 to TRBJ2-7; TRBD1 might be the D (5 bases). Trimming removed 0 bases at V and 2 bases at J, with 8 bases between. Germline CDR1 is SGHAT and CDR2 is FQNNGV. The CDR3 extends over 14 amino acids. The CDR3 sequence is CASSLEGRAYEQYF. The DNA of the CDR3 is TGTGCCAGCAGCTTAGAGGGCAGGGCCTACGAGCAGTACTTC.

The chain uses TRBV28 and TRBJ1-2; D is possibly TRBD1 (6 bases). The CDR3 contains 15 residues. From germline, CDR1 is MDHEN and CDR2 SYDVKM. Trimming took off 4 bases at V and 4 bases at J, with 16 bases between the two ends. The CDR3 sequence is CASSWIGGSSYGYTF. CDR3 DNA: TGTGCCAGCAGTTGGATTGGGGGCTCGAGCTATGGCTACACCTTC.

J is TRBJ2-7 and V is TRBV29-1; TRBD2 is a possible D gene (6 bases). Trimming took 7 bases from V and 4 from J, leaving 11 bases between them. CDR1 is SQVTM and CDR2 is ANQGSEA in the germline V gene. This CDR3 region has 11 residues. The CDR3 spells CSAREEYEQYF. The CDR3 bases are TGCAGCGCCAGGGAGGAATACGAGCAGTACTTC.

This clonotype was detected many times. The gene calls are TRBV11-1 and TRBJ2-2; 10 nucleotides match TRBD2. This CDR3 has 16 amino acids. Unmatched junction bases numbered 5, after V lost 4 bases and J lost 3 bases. Germline CDR1 and CDR2: SGHAT and FQDESV (reference sequence). The CDR3 DNA reads as TGTGCCAGCAGCTCAGGCCTAGCGGGAGACACCGGGGAGCTGTTTTTT. It specifies CASSSGLAGDTGELFF.

Ten or more counts support this clonotype. This chain joins TRBV28 and TRBJ2-7, with D perhaps TRBD1 (6 bases). Germline V CDR1 and CDR2: MDHEN, SYDVKM. V shed 6 bases and J shed 3 bases, with 15 bases lying between them. The CDR3 consists of 14 residues. In DNA form, the CDR3 reads TGTGCCAGCAGAGGGGGTGGGACAAGCTACGAGCAGTACTTC. Translated, it gives CASRGGGTSYEQYF.

This clonotype came up many times. The V and J genes are TRBV6-5 and TRBJ1-2; TRBD1 is a possible D gene (6 bases). CDR1 and CDR2 (germline): MNHEY, SVGAGI. The V gene lost 6 bases and the J gene lost 7 bases, with 21 bases spanning the gap. The CDR3 runs 15 residues. For the CDR3, the DNA is TGTGCCAGCAGACCTAACCGGGACATCGACCCTGGCTACACCTTC. Its translation is CASRPNRDIDPGYTF.

The rearrangement joins TRBV6-2 or TRBV6-3 to TRBJ1-5; D is possibly TRBD1 (6 bases). V lost 5 bases, J lost 6 bases, and 14 bases lay in between. Germline CDR1 is MNHEY and CDR2 is SVGEGT. The CDR3 length is 14 residues. The CDR3 DNA reads as TGTGCCAGCAGTGGGGGGCCAGGACCTCAGCCCCAGCATTTT. This encodes CASSGGPGPQPQHF.

This clonotype has ten or more counts. This chain connects TRBV27 to TRBJ2-4; 8 bases align to TRBD1. This CDR3 spans 16 amino acids. The V gene end was trimmed by 5 bases and the J gene end by 8 bases; junction bases not matched to a gene: 14. Per the germline V gene, CDR1 is MNHEY and CDR2 is SMNVEV (reference sequence). The CDR3 loop reads CASSPFPKQGVDIQYF. DNA of the CDR3: TGTGCCAGCAGTCCCTTCCCTAAACAGGGGGTCGACATTCAGTACTTC.

This clonotype was observed at least ten times. The chain uses TRBV29-1 and TRBJ2-7; the match to TRBD1 covers 7 bases. This CDR3 has 12 amino acids. The V gene's germline CDR1 is SQVTM and CDR2 ANQGSEA. Trimming removed 1 base from V and 3 bases from J; junction bases left unmatched: 0. The CDR3 region is CSVEGDSYEQYF. The CDR3 DNA is TGCAGCGTTGAAGGGGACAGCTACGAGCAGTACTTC.